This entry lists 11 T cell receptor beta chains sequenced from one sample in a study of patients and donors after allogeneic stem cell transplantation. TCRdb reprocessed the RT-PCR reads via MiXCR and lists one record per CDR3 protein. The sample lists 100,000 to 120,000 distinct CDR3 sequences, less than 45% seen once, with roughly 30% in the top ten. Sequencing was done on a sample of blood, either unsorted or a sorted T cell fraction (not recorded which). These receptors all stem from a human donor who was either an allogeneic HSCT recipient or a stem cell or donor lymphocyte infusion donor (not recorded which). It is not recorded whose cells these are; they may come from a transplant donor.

The CDR3 loop is CASRVGTAWGTDTQYF. The CDR3 DNA follows: TGTGCCAGCAGGGTGGGGACAGCATGGGGCACAGATACGCAGTATTTT. J is TRBJ2-3 and V is TRBV12-3 or TRBV12-4, with 7 bases lining up with TRBD1. V dropped 6 bases and J dropped 1; count of bases not matched to a gene: 10. There are 16 residues in the CDR3.

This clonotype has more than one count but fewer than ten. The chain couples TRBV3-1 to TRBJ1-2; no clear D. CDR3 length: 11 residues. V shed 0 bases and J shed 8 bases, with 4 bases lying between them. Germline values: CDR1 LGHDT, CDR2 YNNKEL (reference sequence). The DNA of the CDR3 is TGTGCCAGCAGCCAAGAATGGGGCTACACCTTC. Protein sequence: CASSQEWGYTF.

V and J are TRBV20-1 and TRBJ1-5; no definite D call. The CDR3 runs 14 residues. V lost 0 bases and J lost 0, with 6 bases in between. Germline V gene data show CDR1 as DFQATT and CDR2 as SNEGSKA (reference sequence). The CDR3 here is CSAREGGSNQPQHF. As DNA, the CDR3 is TGCAGTGCTAGAGAAGGAGGTAGCAATCAGCCCCAGCATTTT.

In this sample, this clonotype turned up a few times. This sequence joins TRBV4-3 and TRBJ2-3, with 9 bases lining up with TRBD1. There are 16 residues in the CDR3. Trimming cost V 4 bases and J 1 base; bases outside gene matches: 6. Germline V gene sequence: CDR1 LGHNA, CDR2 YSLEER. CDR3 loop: CASSPMTGGRTDTQYF. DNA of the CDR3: TGCGCCAGCAGCCCAATGACAGGGGGGCGCACAGATACGCAGTATTTT.

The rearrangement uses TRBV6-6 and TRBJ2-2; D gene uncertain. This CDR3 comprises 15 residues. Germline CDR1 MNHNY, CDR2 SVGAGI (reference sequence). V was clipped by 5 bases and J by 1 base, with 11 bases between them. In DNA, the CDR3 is TGTGCCAGCAGTGACCCGTTCAAGAACACCGGGGAGCTGTTTTTT. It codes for CASSDPFKNTGELFF.

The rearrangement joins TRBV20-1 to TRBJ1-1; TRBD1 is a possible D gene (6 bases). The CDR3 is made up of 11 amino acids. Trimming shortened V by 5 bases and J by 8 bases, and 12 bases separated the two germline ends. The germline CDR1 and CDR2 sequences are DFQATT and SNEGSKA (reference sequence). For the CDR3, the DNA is TGCAGTGCTTGGACAGCGGGGGAAGCTTTCTTT. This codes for CSAWTAGEAFF.

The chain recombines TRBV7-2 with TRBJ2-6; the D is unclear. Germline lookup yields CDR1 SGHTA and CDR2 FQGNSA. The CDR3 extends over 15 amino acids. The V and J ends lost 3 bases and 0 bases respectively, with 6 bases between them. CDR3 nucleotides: TGTGCCAGCAGCTTTGACATCTCTGGGGCCAACGTCCTGACTTTC. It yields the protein CASSFDISGANVLTF.

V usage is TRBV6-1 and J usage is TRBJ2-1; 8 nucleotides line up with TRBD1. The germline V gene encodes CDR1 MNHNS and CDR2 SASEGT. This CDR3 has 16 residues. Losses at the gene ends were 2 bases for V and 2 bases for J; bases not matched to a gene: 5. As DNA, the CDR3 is TGTGCCAGCAGTGAAAATGACAGGGGCCCCTACAATGAGCAGTTCTTC. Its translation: CASSENDRGPYNEQFF.

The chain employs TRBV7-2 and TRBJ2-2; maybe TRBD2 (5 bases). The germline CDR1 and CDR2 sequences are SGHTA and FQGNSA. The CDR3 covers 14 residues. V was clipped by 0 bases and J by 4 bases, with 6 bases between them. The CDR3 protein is CASSLAGVTGELFF. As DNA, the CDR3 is TGTGCCAGCAGCTTAGCGGGAGTCACCGGGGAGCTGTTTTTT.

In DNA, the CDR3 is TGTGCCAGCCGTGCCACAGGGGTCGGAGGCTATGGCTACACCTTC. Translating it yields CASRATGVGGYGYTF. The chain uses TRBV25-1 and TRBJ1-2; 7 bases fit TRBD1. The V segment lost 8 bases and the J segment 4 bases; nucleotides outside the gene matches: 13. There are 15 residues in the CDR3. Germline CDR1 and CDR2: MGHDK and SYGVNS.

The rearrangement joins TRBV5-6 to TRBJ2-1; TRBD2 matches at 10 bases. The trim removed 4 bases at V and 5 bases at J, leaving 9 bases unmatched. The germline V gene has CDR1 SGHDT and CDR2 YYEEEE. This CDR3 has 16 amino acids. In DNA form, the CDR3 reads TGTGCCAGCAGCGGACCGGGACTAGCGAGCCACAATGAGCAGTTCTTC. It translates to CASSGPGLASHNEQFF.